This TCR beta chain was sequenced during a study of post-analysis software for immune sequencing data. Presence of unique molecular identifiers characterized the TCR beta cDNA libraries. cDNA molecules numbering around 450,000 came from roughly 1 to 10 million T cells. TCRdb analysed the PCR reads with MiXCR anew, one entry per CDR3 protein. This table has hundreds of thousands of distinct CDR3 sequences, around 64% appearing once. Per germline, CDR1 LGHDT and CDR2 YNNKEL (reference sequence). V was pared by 2 bases and J by 4 bases, with 5 bases between. This CDR3 contains 12 residues. General study findings and limits: TRBV5-6, TRBV5-1 and TRBV20-1 belonged to a set of about 5 TRBV segments that were more frequent in patients than controls.

Concerning this clonotype itself: Its antigen remains unknown.

The chain joins TRBV3-1 to TRBJ2-5; D is unresolved. The sample taken for sequencing was blood. The source of this sequence is a girl aged 2-10 years with multiple sclerosis. CDR3 bases: TGTGCCAGCAGCCAACTTGGAGAGACCCAGTACTTC. It codes for CASSQLGETQYF.